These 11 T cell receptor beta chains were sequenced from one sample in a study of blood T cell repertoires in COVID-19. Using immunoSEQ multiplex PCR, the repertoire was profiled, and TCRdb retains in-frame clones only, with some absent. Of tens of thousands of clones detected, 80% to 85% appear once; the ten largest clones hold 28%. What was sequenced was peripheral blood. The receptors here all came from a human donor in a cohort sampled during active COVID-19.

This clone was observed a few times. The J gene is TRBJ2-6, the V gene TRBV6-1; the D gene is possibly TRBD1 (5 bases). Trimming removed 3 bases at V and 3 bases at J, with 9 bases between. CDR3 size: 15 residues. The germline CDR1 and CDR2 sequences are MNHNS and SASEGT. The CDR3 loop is CASSDGQGGANVLTF. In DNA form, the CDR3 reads TGTGCCAGCAGTGATGGGCAGGGTGGGGCCAACGTCCTGACTTTC.

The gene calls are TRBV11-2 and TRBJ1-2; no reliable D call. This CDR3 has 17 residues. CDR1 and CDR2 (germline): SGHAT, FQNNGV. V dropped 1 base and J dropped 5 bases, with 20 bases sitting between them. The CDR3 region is CASSLARLNTRLYGYTF. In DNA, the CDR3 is TGTGCCAGCAGCTTAGCACGACTTAATACGAGACTATATGGCTACACCTTC.

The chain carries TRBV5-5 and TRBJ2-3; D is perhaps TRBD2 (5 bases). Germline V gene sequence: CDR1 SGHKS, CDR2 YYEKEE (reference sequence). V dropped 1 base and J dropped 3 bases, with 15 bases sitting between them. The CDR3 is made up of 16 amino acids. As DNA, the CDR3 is TGTGCCAGCAGCTTGCAACCTCAGTCGGGAACAGATACGCAGTATTTT. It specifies CASSLQPQSGTDTQYF.

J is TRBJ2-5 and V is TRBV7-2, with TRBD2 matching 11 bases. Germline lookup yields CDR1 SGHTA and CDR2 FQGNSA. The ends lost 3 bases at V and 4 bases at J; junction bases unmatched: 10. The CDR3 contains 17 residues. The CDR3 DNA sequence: TGTGCCAGCAGCTTCATAGCGGGGGGGCCCGGGGGAGAGACCCAGTACTTC. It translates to CASSFIAGGPGGETQYF.

The DNA for the CDR3 is TGTGCCAGCAGCCAAGATTCTAGCGGGGACCTAAATGAGCAGTTCTTC. It codes for CASSQDSSGDLNEQFF. This sequence joins TRBV3-1 (or the pseudogene TRBV3-2) and TRBJ2-1; 9 bases align to TRBD2. V was pared by 0 bases and J by 7 bases, with 7 bases of the junction left unmatched. Germline V gives CDR1 LGHDT, CDR2 YNNKEL (reference sequence). There are 16 residues in the CDR3.

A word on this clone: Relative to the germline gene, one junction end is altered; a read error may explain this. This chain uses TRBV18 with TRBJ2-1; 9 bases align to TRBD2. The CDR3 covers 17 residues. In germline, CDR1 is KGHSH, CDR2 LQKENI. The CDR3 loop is CASSPPSRGGSYNEQFF. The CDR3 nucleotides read TGTGCCAGCTCACCACCGTCGCGGGGGGGCTCCTATAATGAGCAGTTCTTC. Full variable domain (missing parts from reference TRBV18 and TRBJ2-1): NAGVMQNPRHLVRRRGQEARLRCSPMKGHSHVYWYRQLPEEGLKFMVYLQKENIIDESGMPKERFSAEFPKEGPSILRIQQVVRGDSAAYFCASSPPSRGGSYNEQFFGPGTRLTVL.

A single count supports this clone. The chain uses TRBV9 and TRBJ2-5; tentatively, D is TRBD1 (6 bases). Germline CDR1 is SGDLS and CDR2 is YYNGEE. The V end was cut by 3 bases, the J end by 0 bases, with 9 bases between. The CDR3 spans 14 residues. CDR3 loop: CASSGTVDQETQYF. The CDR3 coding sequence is TGTGCCAGCAGCGGGACAGTAGACCAAGAGACCCAGTACTTC. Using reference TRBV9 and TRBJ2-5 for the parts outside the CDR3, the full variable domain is DSGVTQTPKHLITATGQRVTLRCSPRSGDLSVYWYQQSLDQGLQFLIQYYNGEERAKGNILERFSAQQFPDLHSELNLSSLELGDSALYFCASSGTVDQETQYFGPGTRLLVL.

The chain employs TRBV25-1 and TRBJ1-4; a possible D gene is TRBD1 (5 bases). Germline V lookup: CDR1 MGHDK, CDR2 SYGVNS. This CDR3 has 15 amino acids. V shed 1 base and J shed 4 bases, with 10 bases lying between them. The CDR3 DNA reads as TGTGCCAGCAGTGAATTGGGCAGGGTTAATGAAAAACTGTTTTTT. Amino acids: CASSELGRVNEKLFF.

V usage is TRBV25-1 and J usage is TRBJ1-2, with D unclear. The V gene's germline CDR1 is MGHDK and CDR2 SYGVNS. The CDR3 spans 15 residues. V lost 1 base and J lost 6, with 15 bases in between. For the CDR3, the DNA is TGTGCCAGCAGTGAATTTTTCTCGGGGATGGATGGCTACACCTTC. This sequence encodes CASSEFFSGMDGYTF.

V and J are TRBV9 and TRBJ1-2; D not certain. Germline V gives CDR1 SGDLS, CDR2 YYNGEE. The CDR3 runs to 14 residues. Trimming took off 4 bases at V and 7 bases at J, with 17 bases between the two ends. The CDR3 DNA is TGTGCCAGCAGCCCCCGGGAGGGAGATGGTGGCTACACCTTC. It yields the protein CASSPREGDGGYTF.

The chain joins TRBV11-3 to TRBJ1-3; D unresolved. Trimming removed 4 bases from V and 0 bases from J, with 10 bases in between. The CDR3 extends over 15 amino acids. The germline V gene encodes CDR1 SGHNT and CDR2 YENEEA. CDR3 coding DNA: TGTGCCAGCAGCTATCAGGCTGTCTCTGGAAACACCATATATTTT. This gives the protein CASSYQAVSGNTIYF.